This record looks at one T cell receptor beta chain sequence and its context. The sample belongs to a study of blood T cell repertoires in COVID-19. Looking at the study overall: Samples representing acute and convalescent COVID-19 were sourced from the United States, Italy and Spain. Sources were T cells, B-cell-depleted T cells, or PBMCs; the material itself was cDNA or gDNA.

Germline V gene data show CDR1 as MDHEN and CDR2 as SYDVKM. V shed 5 bases and J 3 bases; nucleotides not matched to a gene: 8. The CDR3 has 16 residues. As originally analysed: How many nucleated cells were present was estimated from reference gene primer amplification. TCRdb's table, derived via immunoSEQ multiplex PCR, lists solely in-frame clones and lacks some. For V, J and clone size, that table is used; D and trimming come from the DNA. The sample has about 190,000 clones; around 90% are singletons. The rearrangement joins TRBV28 to TRBJ1-2; 11 positions agree with TRBD1. This receptor was taken from a man aged 50 or older with acute or convalescent COVID-19. The sequenced sample was peripheral blood. In DNA, the CDR3 is TGTGCCAGCAGTGCCCGGGACAGGGGGTTCTACTATGGCTACACCTTC. It specifies CASSARDRGFYYGYTF.